This T cell receptor beta chain was profiled in a study of shared T cell receptors in the human thymus. Germline V gives CDR1 WSHSY, CDR2 SAAADI. This CDR3 region has 15 residues. Deletions cut 6 bases from V and 4 bases from J, with 19 bases between. Profiled with immunoSEQ multiplex PCR; TCRdb holds only in-frame clones, not every one. The sample shows around 730,000 clones, approximately 85% of them seen only once. A further study also used this sample, focusing on human thymus T cells. That paper notes: During corrective heart surgery, resections were taken, and the thymus tissue came from them.

The material sequenced was thymocytes. This TCR came from a girl less than two years old with a congenital heart defect. This chain connects TRBV10-2 to TRBJ2-7; D is perhaps TRBD2 (7 bases). CDR3 sequence (DNA): TGCGCCAGCAGCGAAGGGGGGGGGCAGACGTACGAGCAGTACTTC. Translated: CASSEGGGQTYEQYF.